Shown below are 14 T cell receptor beta chains from a single sample sequenced in a study of T cells in Graves' hyperthyroidism and ophthalmopathy. Using RNA transcripts as the source, TCR beta CDR3 regions were amplified. When the TCR CDR3 underwent first-round RT-PCR, the HTBI primer set was used. MiXCR was run by TCRdb on the multiplex PCR reads, yielding one entry per CDR3 protein. The table lists around 260,000 distinct CDR3 sequences, less than 30% of them singletons, with more than 25% in the top ten. Sequencing used blood. Receptor source: a man in his forties with Graves' hyperthyroidism that later progressed to Graves' ophthalmopathy.

This clonotype was observed many times. The V gene is TRBV9, the J gene TRBJ1-5; maybe TRBD1 (6 bases). From germline, CDR1 is SGDLS and CDR2 YYNGEE. Trimming pared 3 bases from V and 5 bases from J, leaving 12 bases between. This CDR3 contains 14 residues. CDR3 sequence reads: CASSAGAFDQPQHF. The CDR3 bases are TGTGCCAGCAGCGCAGGGGCTTTCGATCAGCCCCAGCATTTT.

The V gene is TRBV29-1, the J gene TRBJ2-2; D unclear. From germline, CDR1 is SQVTM and CDR2 ANQGSEA. The length of the CDR3 is 14 residues. V lost 7 bases and J lost 0, with 12 bases in between. Written as DNA, the CDR3 is TGCAGCGCGTCGGCGGAGTCGAACACCGGGGAGCTGTTTTTT. Amino acid sequence: CSASAESNTGELFF.

This clonotype showed up many times. V and J are TRBV5-1 and TRBJ2-3; 9 positions agree with TRBD2. CDR1 and CDR2 (germline): SGHRS, YFSETQ. Trimming took 5 bases from V and 2 from J; bases not matched to a gene: 3. The CDR3 extends over 14 amino acids. CDR3 loop: CASRIAGDTDTQYF. The DNA for the CDR3 is TGCGCCAGCAGAATAGCGGGAGACACAGATACGCAGTATTTT.

This clonotype was observed at least ten times. This chain connects TRBV11-2 to TRBJ1-3; 10 bases line up with TRBD1. CDR1 and CDR2 (germline): SGHAT, FQNNGV. J gave up 2 bases and V 5 bases, and 6 bases lay outside the gene matches. This CDR3 contains 16 residues. The CDR3 DNA reads TGTGCCAGCAGCCCACGACAGGGGGCGACTGGAAACACCATATATTTT. Protein sequence: CASSPRQGATGNTIYF.

This clonotype was seen ten or more times. The chain is built from TRBV12-3 or TRBV12-4 and TRBJ1-5; no definite D call. V lost 5 bases and J 3 bases, leaving 5 bases between the germline ends. The CDR3 is made up of 12 amino acids. The CDR3 DNA is TGTGCCAGCAGTAAGGTCAATCAGCCCCAGCATTTT. The encoded protein is CASSKVNQPQHF.

This clonotype was seen many times. The V call is TRBV6-1, the J call TRBJ1-3; the D is unclear. V was pared by 6 bases and J by 0 bases, with 15 bases between. The CDR3 runs 16 residues. Germline CDR1 reads MNHNS; CDR2 reads SASEGT. CDR3 nucleotide sequence: TGTGCCAGCAGCAACGCCAGGATGCACTCTGGAAACACCATATATTTT. It is translated as CASSNARMHSGNTIYF.

In its sample, this clonotype was seen once. This chain joins TRBV6-5 and TRBJ2-7, with D possibly TRBD2 on 5 matching bases. The CDR3 is 15 amino acids. Trimming shortened V by 0 bases and J by 4 bases, and 13 bases separated the two germline ends. CDR1 and CDR2 (germline): MNHEY, SVGAGI. The CDR3 DNA sequence: TGTGCCAGCAGTTACTCCGGGGTCCTCGAGTACGAGCAGTACTTC. Its protein product is CASSYSGVLEYEQYF.

In its sample, this clonotype was seen many times. Here the CDR3 reads CASSLVSGRETLAKNIQYF. The DNA for the CDR3 is TGTGCCAGCAGCTTAGTGTCGGGCAGGGAGACCCTAGCCAAAAACATTCAGTACTTC. This sequence joins TRBV13 and TRBJ2-4, with D perhaps assigned TRBD1 or TRBD2 (5 bases each). CDR3 length: 19 residues. The germline V gene encodes CDR1 PRHDT and CDR2 FYEKMQ (reference sequence). The germline V and J ends were trimmed by 1 base and 0 bases, with 19 bases remaining between them.

Ten or more counts support this clonotype. The chain joins TRBV7-9 to TRBJ1-2, with D tentatively TRBD1 (6 bases). CDR1 is SEHNR and CDR2 is FQNEAQ in the germline V gene (reference sequence). V shed 7 bases and J shed 3 bases, with 15 bases lying between them. The CDR3 is 14 residues long. CDR3: CASTGQSPYYGYTF. In nucleotides, the CDR3 is TGTGCCAGCACCGGACAGTCCCCCTACTATGGCTACACCTTC.

This clonotype was counted ten times or more. This sequence joins TRBV6-1 and TRBJ2-5, with 9 bases matching TRBD1. The germline CDR1 and CDR2 sequences are MNHNS and SASEGT. J was trimmed by 4 bases and V by 11 bases; bases with no gene match: 11. CDR3 length equals 14 residues. The CDR3 region has the DNA TGTGCCGGCCAAAGGGACAGGGTTCGAGAGACCCAGTACTTC. This sequence encodes CAGQRDRVRETQYF.

The CDR3 DNA reads TGTGCCAGCAGGCCCGTGGACAGCCACGAGCAGTACTTC. Its translation: CASRPVDSHEQYF. V gene TRBV12-3 or TRBV12-4 combines with J gene TRBJ2-7; the D gene is possibly TRBD1 (6 bases). Trimming pared 6 bases from V and 5 bases from J, leaving 14 bases between. CDR3 size: 13 residues.

CDR3 sequence: CASSLGLAGVGLEQYF. In nucleotides, the CDR3 is TGTGCCAGCAGCTTAGGACTAGCGGGCGTAGGGCTCGAGCAGTACTTC. The chain carries TRBV11-2 and TRBJ2-7; 10 positions match TRBD2. Per the germline V gene, CDR1 is SGHAT and CDR2 is FQNNGV. There are 16 residues in the CDR3. V trimming: 1 base; J trimming: 6 bases; junction bases outside the gene matches: 9.

This rearrangement joins TRBV20-1 to TRBJ2-7; D gene ambiguous. Per the germline V gene, CDR1 is DFQATT and CDR2 is SNEGSKA (reference sequence). This CDR3 has 12 residues. Trimming cost V 2 bases and J 6 bases, with 11 bases left between them. The CDR3 DNA reads as TGCAGTGCTAGAAACGATATTGGCGAGCAGTACTTC. It translates to CSARNDIGEQYF.

The chain employs TRBV12-3 or TRBV12-4 and TRBJ2-2; 9 nucleotides align to TRBD2. Germline trimming cut 4 bases from V and 3 bases from J; bases unmatched to any gene: 3. This CDR3 has 15 residues. The CDR3 DNA reads TGTGCCAGCAGTTGGGCGGGAGGGGACACCGGGGAGCTGTTTTTT. Its protein is CASSWAGGDTGELFF.